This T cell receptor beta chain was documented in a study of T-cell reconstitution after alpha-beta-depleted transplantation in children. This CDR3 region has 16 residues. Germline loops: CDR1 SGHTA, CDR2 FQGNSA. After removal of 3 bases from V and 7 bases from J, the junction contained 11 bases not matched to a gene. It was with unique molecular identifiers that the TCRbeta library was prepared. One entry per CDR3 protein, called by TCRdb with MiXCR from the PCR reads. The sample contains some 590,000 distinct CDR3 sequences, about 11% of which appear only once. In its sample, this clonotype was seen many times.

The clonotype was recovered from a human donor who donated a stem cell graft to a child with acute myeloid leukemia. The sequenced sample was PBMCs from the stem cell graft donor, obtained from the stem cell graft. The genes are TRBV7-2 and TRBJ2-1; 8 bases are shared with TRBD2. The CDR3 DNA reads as TGTGCCAGCAGCTTCCCCCTAAGCGGGAGTGATAATGAGCAGTTCTTC. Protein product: CASSFPLSGSDNEQFF.